There are a few counts of the clone carrying this TCR beta chain. Germline loops: CDR1 MGHRA, CDR2 YSYEKL. This CDR3 is 15 amino acids long. The V gene lost 2 bases and the J gene lost 1 base, with 11 bases spanning the gap. The entry originates in a study of human T cells and chemical hapten exposure. TCRdb passed the RACE reads through MiXCR, listing each CDR3 protein once. In the table there are more than 100,000 distinct CDR3 sequences, approximately 15% of which are singletons. Time point given: patch test 1, 2 weeks after DPC sensitization. Stated treatment: therapeutic diphenylcyclopropenone sensitization with weekly scalp DPC. Phlebotomy was performed prior to application of every patch test.

Sequencing was performed on whole blood, taken in connection with sensitization to the hapten diphenylcyclopropenone (DPC). The TCR sequence derives from a man aged 18 to 30 with alopecia areata. Some clones in this sample may be carry-over from other donors' samples. The chain uses TRBV4-1 and TRBJ1-1, with no clear D. The DNA for the CDR3 is TGCGCCAGCAGCCAACCGACACGATCGAACACTGAAGCTTTCTTT. It yields the protein CASSQPTRSNTEAFF.